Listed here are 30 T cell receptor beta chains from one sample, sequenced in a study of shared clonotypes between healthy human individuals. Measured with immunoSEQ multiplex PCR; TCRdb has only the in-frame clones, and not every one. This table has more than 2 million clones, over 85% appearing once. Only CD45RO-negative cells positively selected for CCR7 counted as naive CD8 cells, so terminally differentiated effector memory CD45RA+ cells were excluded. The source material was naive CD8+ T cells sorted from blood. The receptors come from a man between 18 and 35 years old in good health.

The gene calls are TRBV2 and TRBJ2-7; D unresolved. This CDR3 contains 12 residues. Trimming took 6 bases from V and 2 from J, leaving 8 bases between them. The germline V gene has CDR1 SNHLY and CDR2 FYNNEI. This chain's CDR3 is CASRGPAYEQYF. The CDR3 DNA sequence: TGTGCCAGCAGAGGGCCAGCCTACGAGCAGTACTTC.

The CDR3 protein is CASSVKGGQLYGYTF. In nucleotides, the CDR3 is TGTGCCAGCAGTGTGAAGGGGGGGCAATTGTATGGCTACACCTTC. V is TRBV27 and J is TRBJ1-2; D is perhaps TRBD1 (6 bases). V was cut by 5 bases and J by 5 bases, with 18 bases left in between. This CDR3 has 15 residues. Per germline, CDR1 MNHEY and CDR2 SMNVEV (reference sequence).

The chain's CDR3 is CASSSHGQGGEKLFF. In DNA form, the CDR3 reads TGTGCCAGCAGTTCTCACGGACAGGGGGGGGAAAAACTGTTTTTT. The chain employs TRBV6-5 and TRBJ1-4; TRBD1 agrees at 10 bases. V was clipped by 4 bases and J by 8 bases; unmatched bases: 7. Germline V gene data show CDR1 as MNHEY and CDR2 as SVGAGI. CDR3 length: 15 amino acids.

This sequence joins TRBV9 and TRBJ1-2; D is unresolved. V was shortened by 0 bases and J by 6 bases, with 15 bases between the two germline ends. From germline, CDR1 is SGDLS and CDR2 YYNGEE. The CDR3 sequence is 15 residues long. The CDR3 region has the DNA TGTGCCAGCAGCGTAGGAACCGGAACTCGGCATGGCTACACCTTC. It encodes CASSVGTGTRHGYTF.

CDR3 nucleotide sequence: TGTGCCAGCAGCCCTGCGACAGAAATGAACACTGAAGCTTTCTTT. This gives the protein CASSPATEMNTEAFF. This chain joins TRBV28 and TRBJ1-1; tentatively, D is TRBD1 (5 bases). Germline CDR1 reads MDHEN; CDR2 reads SYDVKM. Trimming pared 6 bases from V and 0 bases from J, leaving 14 bases between. This CDR3 region has 15 residues.

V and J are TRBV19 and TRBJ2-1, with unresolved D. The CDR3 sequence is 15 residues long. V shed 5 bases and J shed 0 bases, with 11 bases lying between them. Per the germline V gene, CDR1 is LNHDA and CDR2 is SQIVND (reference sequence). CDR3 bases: TGTGCCAGTAGTCCCCTGTGGGGCTCCTACAATGAGCAGTTCTTC. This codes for CASSPLWGSYNEQFF. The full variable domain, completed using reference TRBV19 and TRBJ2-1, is DGGITQSPKYLFRKEGQNVTLSCEQNLNHDAMYWYRQDPGQGLRLIYYSQIVNDFQKGDIAEGYSVSREKKESFPLTVTSAQKNPTAFYLCASSPLWGSYNEQFFGPGTRLTVL.

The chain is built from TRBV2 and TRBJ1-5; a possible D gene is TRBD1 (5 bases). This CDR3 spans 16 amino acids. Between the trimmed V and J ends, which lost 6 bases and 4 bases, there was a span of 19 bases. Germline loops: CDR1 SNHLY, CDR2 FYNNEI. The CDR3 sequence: CASSGLRLEGNQPQHF. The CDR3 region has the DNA TGTGCCAGCAGCGGATTGAGGTTGGAGGGGAATCAGCCCCAGCATTTT.

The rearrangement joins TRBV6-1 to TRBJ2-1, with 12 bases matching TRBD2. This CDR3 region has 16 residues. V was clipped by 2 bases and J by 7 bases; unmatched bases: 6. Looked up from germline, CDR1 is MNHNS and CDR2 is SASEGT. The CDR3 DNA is TGTGCCAGCAGTGAAAATGTAGGGACTAGCGGGAATGAGCAGTTCTTC. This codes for CASSENVGTSGNEQFF.

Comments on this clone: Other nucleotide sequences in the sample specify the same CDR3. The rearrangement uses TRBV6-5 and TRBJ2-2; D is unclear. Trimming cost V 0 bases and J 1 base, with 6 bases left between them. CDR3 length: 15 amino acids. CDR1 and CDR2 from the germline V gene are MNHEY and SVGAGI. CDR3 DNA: TGTGCCAGCAGTTACTCGGCCGGGAACACCGGGGAGCTGTTTTTT. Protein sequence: CASSYSAGNTGELFF.

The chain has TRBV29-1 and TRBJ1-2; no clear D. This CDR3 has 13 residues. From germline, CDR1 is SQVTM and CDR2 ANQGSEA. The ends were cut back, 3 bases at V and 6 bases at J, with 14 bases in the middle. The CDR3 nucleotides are TGCAGCGTTGAGGCTTGGCAGTCGGATGGCTACACCTTC. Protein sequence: CSVEAWQSDGYTF.

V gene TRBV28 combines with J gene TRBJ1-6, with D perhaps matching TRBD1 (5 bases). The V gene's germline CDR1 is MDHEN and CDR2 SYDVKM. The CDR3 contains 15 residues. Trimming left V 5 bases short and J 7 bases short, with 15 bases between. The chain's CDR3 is CASSINGGGNSPLHF. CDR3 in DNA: TGTGCCAGCAGTATCAACGGGGGGGGGAATTCACCCCTCCACTTT.

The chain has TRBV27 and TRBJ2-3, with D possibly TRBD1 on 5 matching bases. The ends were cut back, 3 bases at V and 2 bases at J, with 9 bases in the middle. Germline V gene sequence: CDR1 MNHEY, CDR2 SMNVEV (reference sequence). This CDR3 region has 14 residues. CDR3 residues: CASSFRVYTDTQYF. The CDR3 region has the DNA TGTGCCAGCAGTTTCAGGGTCTACACAGATACGCAGTATTTT.

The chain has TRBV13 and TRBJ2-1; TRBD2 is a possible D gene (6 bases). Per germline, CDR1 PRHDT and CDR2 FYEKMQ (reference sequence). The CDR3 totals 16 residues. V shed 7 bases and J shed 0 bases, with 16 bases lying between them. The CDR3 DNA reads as TGTGCCAGCACCTTGGAGGGGAGCGCCTCCTACAATGAGCAGTTCTTC. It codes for CASTLEGSASYNEQFF.

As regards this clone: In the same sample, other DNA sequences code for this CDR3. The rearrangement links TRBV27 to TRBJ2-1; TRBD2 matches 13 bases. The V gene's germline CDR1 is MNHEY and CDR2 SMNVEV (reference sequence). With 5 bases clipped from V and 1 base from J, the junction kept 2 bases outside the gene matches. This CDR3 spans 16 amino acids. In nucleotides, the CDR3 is TGTGCCAGCAGTCCACTAGCGGGAGGGTCCTACAATGAGCAGTTCTTC. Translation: CASSPLAGGSYNEQFF.

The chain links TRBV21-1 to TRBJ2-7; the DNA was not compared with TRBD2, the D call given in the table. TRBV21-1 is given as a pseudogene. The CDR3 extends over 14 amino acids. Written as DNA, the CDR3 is TGTGCCAGCAGCAAAGAGGGCGGGACTTACGAGCAGTACTTC. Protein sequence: CASSKEGGTYEQYF.

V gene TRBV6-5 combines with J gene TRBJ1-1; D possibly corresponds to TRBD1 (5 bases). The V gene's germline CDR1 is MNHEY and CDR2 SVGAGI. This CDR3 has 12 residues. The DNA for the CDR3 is TGTGTCTCACGGGGGGGGGAGACTGAAGCTTTCTTT. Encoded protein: CVSRGGETEAFF.

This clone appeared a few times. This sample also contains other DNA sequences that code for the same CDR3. CDR3 protein: CASSDRVSYEQYF. The DNA for the CDR3 is TGTGCCAGCAGTGACAGGGTCTCCTACGAGCAGTACTTC. The chain recombines TRBV2 with TRBJ2-7; D perhaps matches TRBD1 (5 bases). From germline, CDR1 is SNHLY and CDR2 FYNNEI. V lost 3 bases and J lost 0, with 6 bases in between. The CDR3 has 13 amino acids.

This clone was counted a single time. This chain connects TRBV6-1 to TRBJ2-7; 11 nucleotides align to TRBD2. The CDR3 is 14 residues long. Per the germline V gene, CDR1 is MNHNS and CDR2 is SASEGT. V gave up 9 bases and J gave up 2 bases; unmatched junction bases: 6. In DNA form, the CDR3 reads TGTGCCAGTTCGACTAGCGGGATCACCTACGAGCAGTACTTC. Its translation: CASSTSGITYEQYF.

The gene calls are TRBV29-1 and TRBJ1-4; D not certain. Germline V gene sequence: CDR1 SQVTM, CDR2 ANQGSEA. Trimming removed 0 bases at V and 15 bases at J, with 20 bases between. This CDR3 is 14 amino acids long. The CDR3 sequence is CSVEDHRSSPSVFF. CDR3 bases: TGCAGCGTTGAAGATCACCGGTCCAGTCCAAGCGTGTTTTTT.

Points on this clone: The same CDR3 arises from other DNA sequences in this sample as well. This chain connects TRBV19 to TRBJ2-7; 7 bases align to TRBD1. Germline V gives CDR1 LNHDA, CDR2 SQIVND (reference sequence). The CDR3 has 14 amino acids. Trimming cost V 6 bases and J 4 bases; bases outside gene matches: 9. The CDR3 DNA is TGTGCCAGTAGCCCGAGGACAGGAGATTACGAGCAGTACTTC. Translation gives CASSPRTGDYEQYF. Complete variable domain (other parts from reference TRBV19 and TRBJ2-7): DGGITQSPKYLFRKEGQNVTLSCEQNLNHDAMYWYRQDPGQGLRLIYYSQIVNDFQKGDIAEGYSVSREKKESFPLTVTSAQKNPTAFYLCASSPRTGDYEQYFGPGTRLTVT.

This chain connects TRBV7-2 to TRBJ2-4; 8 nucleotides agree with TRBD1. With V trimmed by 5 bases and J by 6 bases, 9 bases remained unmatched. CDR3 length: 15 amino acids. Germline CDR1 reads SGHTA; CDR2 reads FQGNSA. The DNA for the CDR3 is TGTGCCAGCAGCCTGTCATACGGACAGGGAAACATTCAGTACTTC. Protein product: CASSLSYGQGNIQYF.

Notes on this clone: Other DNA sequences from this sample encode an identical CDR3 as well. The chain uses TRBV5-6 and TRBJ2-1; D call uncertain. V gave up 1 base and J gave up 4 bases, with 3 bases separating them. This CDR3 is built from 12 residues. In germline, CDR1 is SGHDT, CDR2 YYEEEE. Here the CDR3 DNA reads TGTGCCAGCAGCTTGCCGTACAATGAGCAGTTCTTC. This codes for CASSLPYNEQFF.

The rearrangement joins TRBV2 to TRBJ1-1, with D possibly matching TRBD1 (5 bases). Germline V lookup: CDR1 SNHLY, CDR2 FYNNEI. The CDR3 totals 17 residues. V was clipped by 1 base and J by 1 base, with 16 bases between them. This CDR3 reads CASSEGRGVSRNTEAFF. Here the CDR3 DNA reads TGTGCCAGCAGTGAAGGGCGGGGGGTCAGCAGGAACACTGAAGCTTTCTTT.

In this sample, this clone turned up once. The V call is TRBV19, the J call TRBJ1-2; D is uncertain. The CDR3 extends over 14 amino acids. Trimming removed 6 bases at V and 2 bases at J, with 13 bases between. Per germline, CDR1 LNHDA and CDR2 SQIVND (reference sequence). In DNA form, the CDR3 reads TGTGCCAGTAGCCCAGCCGGGTCAAACTATGGCTACACCTTC. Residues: CASSPAGSNYGYTF.

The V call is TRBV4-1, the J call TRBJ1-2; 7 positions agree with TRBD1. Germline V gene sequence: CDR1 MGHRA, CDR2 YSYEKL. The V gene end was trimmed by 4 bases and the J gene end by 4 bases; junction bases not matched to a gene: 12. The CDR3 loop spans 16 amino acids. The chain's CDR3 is CASSLSSGGTAYGYTF. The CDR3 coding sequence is TGCGCCAGCAGCCTTAGTTCAGGGGGAACGGCCTATGGCTACACCTTC.

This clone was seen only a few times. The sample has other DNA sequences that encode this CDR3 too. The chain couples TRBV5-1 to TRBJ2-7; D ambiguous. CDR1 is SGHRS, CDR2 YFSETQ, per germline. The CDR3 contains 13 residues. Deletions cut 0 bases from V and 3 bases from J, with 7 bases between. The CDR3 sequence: CASSLGLDYEQYF. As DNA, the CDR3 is TGCGCCAGCAGCTTGGGGCTAGACTACGAGCAGTACTTC. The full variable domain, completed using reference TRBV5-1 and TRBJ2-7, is KAGVTQTPRYLIKTRGQQVTLSCSPISGHRSVSWYQQTPGQGLQFLFEYFSETQRNKGNFPGRFSGRQFSNSRSEMNVSTLELGDSALYLCASSLGLDYEQYFGPGTRLTVT.

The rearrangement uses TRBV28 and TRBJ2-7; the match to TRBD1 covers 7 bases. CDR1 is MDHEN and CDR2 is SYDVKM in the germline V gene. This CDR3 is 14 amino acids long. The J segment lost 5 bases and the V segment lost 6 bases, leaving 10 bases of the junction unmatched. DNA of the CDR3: TGTGCCAGCAGCTCGTCGACAGGGCGGAACGAGCAGTACTTC. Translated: CASSSSTGRNEQYF.

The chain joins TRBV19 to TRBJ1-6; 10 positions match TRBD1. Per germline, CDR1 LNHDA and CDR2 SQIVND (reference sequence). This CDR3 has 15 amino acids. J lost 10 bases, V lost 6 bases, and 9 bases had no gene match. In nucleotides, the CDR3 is TGTGCCAGTAGCCCCGGACAGGGGGTCGTGTCACCCCTCCACTTT. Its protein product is CASSPGQGVVSPLHF.

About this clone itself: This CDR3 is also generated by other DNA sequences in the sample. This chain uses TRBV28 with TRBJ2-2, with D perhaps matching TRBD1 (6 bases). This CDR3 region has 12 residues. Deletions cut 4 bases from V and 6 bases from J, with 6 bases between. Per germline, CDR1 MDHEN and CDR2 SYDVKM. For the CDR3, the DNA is TGTGCCAGCAGTTCAGGGGCCGGGGAGCTGTTTTTT. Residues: CASSSGAGELFF.

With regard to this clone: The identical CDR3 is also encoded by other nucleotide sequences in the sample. The CDR3 spells CASSYGGQGSYEQYF. In DNA form, the CDR3 reads TGTGCCAGCAGTTACGGTGGACAGGGGAGCTACGAGCAGTACTTC. The chain links TRBV6-5 to TRBJ2-7, with 9 bases that match TRBD1. From germline, CDR1 is MNHEY and CDR2 SVGAGI. V was pared by 2 bases and J by 3 bases, with 5 bases of the junction left unmatched. This CDR3 region has 15 residues.